This T cell receptor beta chain appears in the sequencing data of a study of OX40 agonist ivuxolimab in advanced cancers. Data came from immunoSEQ multiplex PCR; TCRdb stores just in-frame clones and leaves some out. The data contain 90,000 or so clones, 91% of them singletons. Trimming removed 2 bases from V and 4 bases from J, with 12 bases in between. Germline lookup yields CDR1 MNHEY and CDR2 SVGAGI. There are 15 residues in the CDR3. Sequenced here: CD4+ or CD8+ T cells sorted from blood, sampled in a trial of the OX40 agonist ivuxolimab. This sequence originates from an adult with an advanced solid tumor such as melanoma, head and neck, liver or kidney cancer. The chain has TRBV6-5 and TRBJ2-1; D is unresolved. This CDR3 is CASSYGGQIYNEQFF. The DNA of the CDR3 is TGTGCCAGCAGTTACGGCGGTCAGATATACAATGAGCAGTTCTTC.